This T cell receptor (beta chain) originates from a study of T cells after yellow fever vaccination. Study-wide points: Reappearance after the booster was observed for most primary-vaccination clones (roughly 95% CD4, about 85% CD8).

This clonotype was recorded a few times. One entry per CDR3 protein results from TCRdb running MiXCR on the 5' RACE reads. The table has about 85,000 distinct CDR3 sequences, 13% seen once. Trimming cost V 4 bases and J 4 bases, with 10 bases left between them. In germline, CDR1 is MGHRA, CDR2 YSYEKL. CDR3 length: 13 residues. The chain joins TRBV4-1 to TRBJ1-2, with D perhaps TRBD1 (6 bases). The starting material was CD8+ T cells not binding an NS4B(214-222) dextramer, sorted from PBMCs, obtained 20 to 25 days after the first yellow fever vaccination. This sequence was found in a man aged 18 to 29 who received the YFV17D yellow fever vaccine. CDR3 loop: CASSPGQTYGYTF. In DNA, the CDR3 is TGCGCCAGCAGCCCAGGACAGACCTATGGCTACACCTTC.